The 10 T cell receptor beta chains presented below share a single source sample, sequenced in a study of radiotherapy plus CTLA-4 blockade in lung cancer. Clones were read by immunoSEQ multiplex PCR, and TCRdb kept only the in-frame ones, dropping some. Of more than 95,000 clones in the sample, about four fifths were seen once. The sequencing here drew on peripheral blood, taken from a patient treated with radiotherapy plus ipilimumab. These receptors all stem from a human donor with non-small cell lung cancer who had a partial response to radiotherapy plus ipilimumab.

DNA for the CDR3: TGTGCCAGCAGCCCAGGCTATGAAGGTTCACCCCTCCACTTT. Translating gives CASSPGYEGSPLHF. V and J are TRBV7-2 and TRBJ1-6; D is ambiguous. Trimming stripped 5 bases from V and 9 bases from J, with 14 bases between. The CDR3 is 14 amino acids. Germline loops: CDR1 SGHTA, CDR2 FQGNSA.

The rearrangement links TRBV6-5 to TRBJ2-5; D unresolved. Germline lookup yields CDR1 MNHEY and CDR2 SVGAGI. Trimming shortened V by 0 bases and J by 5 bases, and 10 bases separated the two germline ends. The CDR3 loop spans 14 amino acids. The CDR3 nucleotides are TGTGCCAGCAGTTACTCGACACGGTTGGAGACCCAGTACTTC. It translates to CASSYSTRLETQYF.

The chain's CDR3 is CASSQDVQGLWPQHF. CDR3 nucleotide sequence: TGCGCCAGCAGCCAAGATGTCCAGGGTCTTTGGCCCCAGCATTTT. V usage is TRBV4-1 and J usage is TRBJ1-5; D is possibly TRBD1 (5 bases). The CDR3 is 15 residues long. V lost 0 bases to trimming and J lost 9 bases, with 15 bases between them. Germline loops: CDR1 MGHRA, CDR2 YSYEKL.

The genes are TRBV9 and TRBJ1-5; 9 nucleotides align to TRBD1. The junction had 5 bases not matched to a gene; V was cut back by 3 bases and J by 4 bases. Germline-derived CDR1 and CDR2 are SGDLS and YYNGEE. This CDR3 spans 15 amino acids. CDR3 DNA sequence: TGTGCCAGCAGCGCACAGGGGGCTATGAATCAGCCCCAGCATTTT. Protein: CASSAQGAMNQPQHF. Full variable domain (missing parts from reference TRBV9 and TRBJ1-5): DSGVTQTPKHLITATGQRVTLRCSPRSGDLSVYWYQQSLDQGLQFLIQYYNGEERAKGNILERFSAQQFPDLHSELNLSSLELGDSALYFCASSAQGAMNQPQHFGDGTRLSIL.

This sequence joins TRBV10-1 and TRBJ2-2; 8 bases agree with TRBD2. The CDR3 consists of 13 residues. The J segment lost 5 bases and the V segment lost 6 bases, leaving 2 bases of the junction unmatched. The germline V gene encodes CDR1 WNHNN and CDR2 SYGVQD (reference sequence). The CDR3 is CASSRLATGELFF. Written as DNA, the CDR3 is TGCGCCAGCAGCCGACTAGCGACCGGGGAGCTGTTTTTT.

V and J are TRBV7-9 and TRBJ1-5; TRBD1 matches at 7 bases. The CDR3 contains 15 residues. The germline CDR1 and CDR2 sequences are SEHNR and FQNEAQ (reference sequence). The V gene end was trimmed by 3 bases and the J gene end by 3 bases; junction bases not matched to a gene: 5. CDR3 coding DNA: TGTGCCAGCAGCTTTGGGGACAGCCCCAATCAGCCCCAGCATTTT. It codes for CASSFGDSPNQPQHF. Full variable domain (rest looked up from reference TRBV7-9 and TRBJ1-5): DTGVSQNPRHKITKRGQNVTFRCDPISEHNRLYWYRQTLGQGPEFLTYFQNEAQLEKSRLLSDRFSAERPKGSFSTLEIQRTEQGDSAMYLCASSFGDSPNQPQHFGDGTRLSIL.

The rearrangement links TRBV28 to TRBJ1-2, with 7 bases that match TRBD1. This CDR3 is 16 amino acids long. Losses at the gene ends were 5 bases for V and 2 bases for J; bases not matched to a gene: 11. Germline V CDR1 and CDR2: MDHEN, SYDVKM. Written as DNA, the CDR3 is TGTGCCAGCAGTAGGAGGGACAGCCTTTTAAACTATGGCTACACCTTC. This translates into CASSRRDSLLNYGYTF.

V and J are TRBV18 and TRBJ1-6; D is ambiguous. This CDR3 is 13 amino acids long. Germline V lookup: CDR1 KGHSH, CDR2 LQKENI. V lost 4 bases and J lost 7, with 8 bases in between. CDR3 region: CASSRSENSPLHF. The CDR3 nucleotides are TGTGCCAGCTCACGTTCCGAGAATTCACCCCTCCACTTT. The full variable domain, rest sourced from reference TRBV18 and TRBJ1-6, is NAGVMQNPRHLVRRRGQEARLRCSPMKGHSHVYWYRQLPEEGLKFMVYLQKENIIDESGMPKERFSAEFPKEGPSILRIQQVVRGDSAAYFCASSRSENSPLHFGNGTRLTVT.

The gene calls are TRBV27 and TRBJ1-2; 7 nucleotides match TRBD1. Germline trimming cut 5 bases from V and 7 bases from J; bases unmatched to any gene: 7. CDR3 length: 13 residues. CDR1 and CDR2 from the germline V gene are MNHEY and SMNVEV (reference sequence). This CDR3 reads CASSIEGALGYTF. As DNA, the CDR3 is TGTGCCAGCAGTATTGAGGGGGCGCTTGGCTACACCTTC.

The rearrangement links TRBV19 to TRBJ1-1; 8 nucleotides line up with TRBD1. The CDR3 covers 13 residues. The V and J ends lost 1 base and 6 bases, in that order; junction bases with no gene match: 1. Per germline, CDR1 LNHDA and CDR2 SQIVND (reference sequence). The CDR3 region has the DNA TGTGCCAGTAGTATAGCCAGGGGGCCTGAAGCTTTCTTT. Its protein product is CASSIARGPEAFF.